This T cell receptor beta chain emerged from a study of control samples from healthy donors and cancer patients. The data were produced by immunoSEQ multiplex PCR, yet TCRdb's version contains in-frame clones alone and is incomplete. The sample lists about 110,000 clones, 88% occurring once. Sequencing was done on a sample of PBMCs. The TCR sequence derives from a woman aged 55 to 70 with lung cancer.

The CDR3 spells CASSLNTGAGNGYTF. As DNA, the CDR3 is TGTGCCAGCAGCTTAAATACGGGGGCAGGGAATGGCTACACCTTC. The chain recombines TRBV7-2 with TRBJ1-2; TRBD1 might be the D (6 bases). Germline V lookup: CDR1 SGHTA, CDR2 FQGNSA. Trimming took 2 bases from V and 6 from J, leaving 16 bases between them. There are 15 residues in the CDR3.